The 28 T cell receptor beta chains given below trace back to one sample, sequenced in a study of cytomegalovirus exposure and HLA in healthy donors. In the PCR, 60 Vbeta and 13 Jbeta primers were used. Only in-frame clones appear in the TCRdb table, and some are missing; sequencing was by immunoSEQ multiplex PCR. Of 120,000 to 150,000 clones in the sample, roughly 83% were seen once. Sequencing input: PBMCs. The receptors shown here come from a man aged 35-49 years in good health and CMV-seropositive.

The genes are TRBV25-1 and TRBJ2-1; 9 nucleotides line up with TRBD1. Germline V gene sequence: CDR1 MGHDK, CDR2 SYGVNS. CDR3 length: 14 amino acids. V lost 6 bases and J lost 5; bases outside the gene matches: 5. CDR3 sequence: CASSRDRENNEQFF. CDR3 DNA: TGTGCCAGCAGCCGGGACAGGGAAAACAATGAGCAGTTCTTC.

The rearrangement links TRBV2 to TRBJ1-1, with D hard to call. The V and J ends lost 9 bases and 10 bases respectively, with 21 bases between them. CDR1 is SNHLY, CDR2 FYNNEI, per germline. This CDR3 is built from 13 residues. The CDR3 DNA follows: TGTGCCAGTTGCCCAACCTCATACAATCTAGCTTTCTTT. Amino acids: CASCPTSYNLAFF.

The rearrangement links TRBV27 to TRBJ2-5; 9 bases align to TRBD1. The J segment lost 4 bases and the V segment lost 6 bases, leaving 15 bases of the junction unmatched. Germline assignment: CDR1 MNHEY and CDR2 SMNVEV (reference sequence). The CDR3 extends over 17 amino acids. CDR3 in DNA: TGTGCCAGCAGGTCGGGACAGGGCCTATGGGAGTTAGAGACCCAGTACTTC. Protein sequence: CASRSGQGLWELETQYF.

The genes are TRBV5-1 and TRBJ2-5; maybe TRBD1 (5 bases). This CDR3 has 11 amino acids. Per the germline V gene, CDR1 is SGHRS and CDR2 is YFSETQ. Trimming removed 4 bases from V and 6 bases from J, with 7 bases in between. CDR3 in DNA: TGCGCCAGCAGCCCAGGGAAGACCCAGTACTTC. It is translated as CASSPGKTQYF.

The V and J genes are TRBV5-5 and TRBJ2-5; 8 positions agree with TRBD1. This CDR3 is 13 amino acids long. V was clipped by 4 bases and J by 4 bases; unmatched bases: 3. Looked up from germline, CDR1 is SGHKS and CDR2 is YYEKEE (reference sequence). The CDR3 DNA sequence: TGTGCCAGCAGCCCCGACAGGGGAGAGACCCAGTACTTC. Translation gives CASSPDRGETQYF.

The genes are TRBV5-4 and TRBJ1-3; 8 bases fit TRBD1. The CDR3 is 14 residues long. Germline V lookup: CDR1 SGHNT, CDR2 YYREEE (reference sequence). V was pared by 4 bases and J by 4 bases, with 4 bases of the junction left unmatched. The CDR3 bases are TGTGCCAGCAGCCCGGACAGGGTGGGAAACACCATATATTTT. Protein: CASSPDRVGNTIYF.

The rearrangement uses TRBV4-1 and TRBJ2-5; 11 bases align to TRBD1. The CDR3 contains 14 residues. V shed 5 bases and J 14 bases; nucleotides not matched to a gene: 13. Germline assignment: CDR1 MGHRA and CDR2 YSYEKL. CDR3: CASSTGTGGFSKYF. CDR3 sequence (DNA): TGCGCCAGCAGCACCGGGACAGGGGGTTTTTCTAAATACTTC.

The chain employs TRBV7-9 and TRBJ2-5, with D unresolved. This CDR3 is 13 amino acids long. Trimming removed 2 bases at V and 5 bases at J, with 9 bases between. CDR1 and CDR2 from the germline V gene are SEHNR and FQNEAQ (reference sequence). In DNA, the CDR3 is TGTGCCAGCAGCTTACAAGATCGGGAGACCCAGTACTTC. Protein: CASSLQDRETQYF.

The gene calls are TRBV27 and TRBJ2-2, with a possible D match to TRBD1 (6 bases). Trimming shortened V by 8 bases and J by 4 bases, and 11 bases separated the two germline ends. There are 13 residues in the CDR3. Looked up from germline, CDR1 is MNHEY and CDR2 is SMNVEV (reference sequence). CDR3 nucleotides: TGTGCCAGCGTTCACAGGGTCACCGGGGAGCTGTTTTTT. This codes for CASVHRVTGELFF.

The V gene is TRBV5-6, the J gene TRBJ2-7, with no clear D. Germline V CDR1 and CDR2: SGHDT, YYEEEE. This CDR3 comprises 13 residues. The V end was cut by 0 bases, the J end by 3 bases, with 7 bases between. The CDR3 protein is CASSLVQNYEQYF. The CDR3 coding sequence is TGTGCCAGCAGCTTGGTACAGAACTACGAGCAGTACTTC.

The V call is TRBV11-2, the J call TRBJ2-5; 9 nucleotides match TRBD1. Losses at the gene ends were 6 bases for V and 9 bases for J; bases not matched to a gene: 11. CDR1 and CDR2 from the germline V gene are SGHAT and FQNNGV. The CDR3 loop spans 14 amino acids. The CDR3 loop is CASSHRTGAGSQYF. In DNA form, the CDR3 reads TGTGCCAGCAGTCACCGGACAGGGGCTGGGTCCCAGTACTTC.

As concerns this clone: The identical CDR3 is also encoded by other nucleotide sequences in the sample. The chain carries TRBV5-1 and TRBJ2-1, with D perhaps TRBD1 (6 bases). Per the germline V gene, CDR1 is SGHRS and CDR2 is YFSETQ. The CDR3 extends over 15 amino acids. V lost 5 bases, J lost 7 bases, and 19 bases lay in between. The CDR3 DNA follows: TGCGCCAGCAGGTGGGGGCAGGGGAAGCAGAATGAGCAGTTCTTC. Translating it yields CASRWGQGKQNEQFF.

CDR3 loop: CATTERPEAFF. The CDR3 nucleotides read TGTGCCACTACGGAGCGCCCTGAAGCTTTCTTT. The J gene is TRBJ1-1, the V gene TRBV6-6; D not certain. CDR1 MNHNY and CDR2 SVGAGI come from the germline V gene (reference sequence). The germline V and J ends were trimmed by 10 bases and 6 bases, with 12 bases remaining between them. This CDR3 contains 11 residues.

This clone was counted once. V and J are TRBV6-1 and TRBJ2-7; tentatively, D is TRBD2 (5 bases). Germline V gene data show CDR1 as MNHNS and CDR2 as SASEGT. The CDR3 is made up of 16 amino acids. With 1 base removed from V and 3 bases from J, the gap between germline ends came to 16 bases. The CDR3 loop is CASSEVASPTYYEQYF. CDR3 in DNA: TGTGCCAGCAGTGAAGTCGCTAGCCCGACCTACTACGAGCAGTACTTC.

V usage is TRBV2 and J usage is TRBJ1-6; D gene unclear. Germline CDR1 is SNHLY and CDR2 is FYNNEI. Trimming left V 3 bases short and J 4 bases short, with 13 bases between. The CDR3 sequence is 16 residues long. In DNA form, the CDR3 reads TGTGCCAGCAGTGATGGAGGGAAAACTTATAATTCACCCCTCCACTTT. This sequence encodes CASSDGGKTYNSPLHF.

The rearrangement joins TRBV5-6 to TRBJ1-1; the D is unclear. The germline gives CDR1 SGHDT, CDR2 YYEEEE. V lost 1 base to trimming and J lost 7 bases, with 5 bases between them. The CDR3 runs 11 residues. The CDR3: CASSLSGEAFF. The DNA for the CDR3 is TGTGCCAGCAGCTTGTCAGGTGAAGCTTTCTTT.

The chain is built from TRBV6-1 and TRBJ1-2, with a tentative D call TRBD1 (6 bases). The CDR3 extends over 13 amino acids. Germline CDR1 reads MNHNS; CDR2 reads SASEGT. V was shortened by 0 bases and J by 6 bases, with 8 bases between the two germline ends. This CDR3 is CASSEAAGDGYTF. DNA for the CDR3: TGTGCCAGCAGTGAAGCGGCAGGGGATGGCTACACCTTC.

This chain joins TRBV7-2 and TRBJ1-1; a possible D gene is TRBD1 (6 bases). This CDR3 has 13 residues. V shed 4 bases and J shed 1 base, with 7 bases lying between them. Per germline, CDR1 SGHTA and CDR2 FQGNSA. CDR3 residues: CASSSGQNTEAFF. CDR3 sequence (DNA): TGTGCCAGCAGCTCGGGACAGAACACTGAAGCTTTCTTT. The full variable domain, rest sourced from reference TRBV7-2 and TRBJ1-1, is GAGVSQSPSNKVTEKGKDVELRCDPISGHTALYWYRQSLGQGLEFLIYFQGNSAPDKSGLPSDRFSAERTGGSVSTLTIQRTQQEDSAVYLCASSSGQNTEAFFGQGTRLTVV.

The gene calls are TRBV7-7 and TRBJ2-7, with 7 bases fitting TRBD2. Looked up from germline, CDR1 is SSHAT and CDR2 is FNYEAQ (reference sequence). V was pared by 5 bases and J by 6 bases, with 7 bases of the junction left unmatched. The CDR3 has 13 amino acids. The chain's CDR3 is CASSPGGSSEQYF. CDR3 DNA: TGTGCCAGCAGCCCCGGCGGGAGCTCCGAGCAGTACTTC. Full variable domain (rest looked up from reference TRBV7-7 and TRBJ2-7): GAGVSQSPRYKVTKRGQDVTLRCDPISSHATLYWYQQALGQGPEFLTYFNYEAQPDKSGLPSDRFSAERPEGSISTLTIQRTEQRDSAMYRCASSPGGSSEQYFGPGTRLTVT.

This chain links TRBV6-5 with TRBJ2-7; 8 nucleotides agree with TRBD1. The CDR3 runs 13 residues. The V gene end was trimmed by 2 bases and the J gene end by 6 bases; junction bases not matched to a gene: 3. Germline CDR1 is MNHEY and CDR2 is SVGAGI. The CDR3 is CASSYRTGFEQYF. DNA of the CDR3: TGTGCCAGCAGTTACCGGACAGGGTTCGAGCAGTACTTC.

CDR3 sequence: CASTPGQGSLTNEKLFF. The CDR3 DNA follows: TGCGCCAGCACCCCAGGACAGGGGTCCCTAACTAATGAAAAACTGTTTTTT. The V call is TRBV5-1, the J call TRBJ1-4; 9 nucleotides align to TRBD1. With 6 bases clipped from V and 1 base from J, the junction kept 10 bases outside the gene matches. The CDR3 has 17 residues. The germline CDR1 and CDR2 sequences are SGHRS and YFSETQ.

The rearrangement uses TRBV7-8 and TRBJ1-1; TRBD1 matches 7 bases. Germline loops: CDR1 SGHVS, CDR2 FQNEAQ. V lost 5 bases and J lost 0; bases outside the gene matches: 9. The CDR3 is 16 residues long. This CDR3 reads CASSARQGSLNTEAFF. The CDR3 coding sequence is TGTGCCAGCAGCGCCCGACAGGGAAGTTTGAACACTGAAGCTTTCTTT.

As concerns this clone: Its ends do not fully match the called genes, so a read error is possible. The J gene is TRBJ2-7, the V gene TRBV27, with TRBD2 matching over 11 bases. Germline assignment: CDR1 MNHEY and CDR2 SMNVEV (reference sequence). This CDR3 spans 14 amino acids. The CDR3 here is CASSSLGTSGWVNF. The CDR3 DNA is TGTGCCAGCAGTTCGCTCGGGACTAGCGGCTGGGTGAACTTC.

This chain joins TRBV5-8 and TRBJ2-2; 8 nucleotides agree with TRBD2. V trimming: 0 bases; J trimming: 4 bases; junction bases outside the gene matches: 5. The CDR3 sequence is 16 residues long. Germline V CDR1 and CDR2: SGHTS, YDEGEE. The CDR3 region has the DNA TGTGCCAGCAGCTTGGGGACTAGCAGCGGCACCGGGGAGCTGTTTTTT. This encodes CASSLGTSSGTGELFF.

The J gene is TRBJ1-1, the V gene TRBV27, with 7 bases aligning to TRBD1. The CDR3 totals 15 residues. CDR1 and CDR2 from the germline V gene are MNHEY and SMNVEV (reference sequence). Germline trimming cut 6 bases from V and 4 bases from J; bases unmatched to any gene: 11. CDR3 loop: CASSSSQGGLTEAFF. In DNA, the CDR3 is TGTGCCAGCAGCAGTTCCCAGGGGGGACTCACTGAAGCTTTCTTT.

This CDR3 is CASSLDSSYNEQFF. The CDR3 nucleotides read TGCGCCAGCAGCTTGGATAGCTCCTACAATGAGCAGTTCTTC. The chain recombines TRBV5-1 with TRBJ2-1; D remains ambiguous. Germline CDR1 is SGHRS and CDR2 is YFSETQ. The V gene lost 0 bases and the J gene lost 0 bases, with 4 bases spanning the gap. This CDR3 is built from 14 residues.

The chain links TRBV28 to TRBJ2-7; D unclear. The CDR3 length is 14 residues. V lost 3 bases and J 5 bases, leaving 14 bases between the germline ends. The germline gives CDR1 MDHEN, CDR2 SYDVKM. The CDR3 nucleotides are TGTGCCAGCAGTTTGGTCCGATACCTAGACGAGCAGTACTTC. It yields the protein CASSLVRYLDEQYF.

This chain joins TRBV27 and TRBJ1-1, with D perhaps TRBD1 (6 bases). The CDR3 consists of 14 residues. The V gene's germline CDR1 is MNHEY and CDR2 SMNVEV (reference sequence). V was trimmed by 5 bases and J by 1 base, leaving 11 bases between them. CDR3 residues: CASSAFRGNTEAFF. The CDR3 bases are TGTGCCAGCAGTGCTTTCAGGGGGAACACTGAAGCTTTCTTT.